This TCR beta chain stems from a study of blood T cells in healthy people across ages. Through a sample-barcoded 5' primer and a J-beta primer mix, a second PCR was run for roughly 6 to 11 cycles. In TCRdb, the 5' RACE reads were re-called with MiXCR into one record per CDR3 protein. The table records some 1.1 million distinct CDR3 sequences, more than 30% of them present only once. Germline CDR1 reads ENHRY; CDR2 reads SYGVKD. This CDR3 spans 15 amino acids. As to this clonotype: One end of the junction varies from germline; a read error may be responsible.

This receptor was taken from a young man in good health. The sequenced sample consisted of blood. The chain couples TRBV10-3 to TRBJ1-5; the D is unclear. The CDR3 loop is CRPSLSFYSNQPQHF. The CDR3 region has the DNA TGCAGACCTTCTCTATCCTTCTATAGCAATCAGCCCCAGCATTTT.